A single sample gave rise to the 13 T cell receptor beta chains below, sequenced in a study of T cells after yellow fever vaccination. MiXCR, applied by TCRdb to the 5' RACE reads, yields one record per CDR3 protein. This repertoire shows around 590,000 distinct CDR3 sequences, 9% to 15% found once; its top ten account for approximately 15%. This sample comprised PBMCs, obtained on the day of the yellow fever booster vaccination. These TCRs come from a young man who received the YFV17D yellow fever vaccine.

A few counts support this clonotype. The V and J genes are TRBV12-3 or TRBV12-4 and TRBJ2-1, with TRBD1 matching over 8 bases. The CDR3 length is 14 residues. Germline trimming cut 6 bases from V and 6 bases from J; bases unmatched to any gene: 7. This CDR3 is CASRPGTGANEQFF. The CDR3 DNA sequence: TGTGCCAGCAGACCCGGGACAGGTGCCAATGAGCAGTTCTTC.

The chain uses TRBV12-3 or TRBV12-4 and TRBJ2-2; TRBD1 matches at 7 bases. CDR3 length: 16 residues. V gave up 6 bases and J gave up 6 bases; unmatched junction bases: 13. The CDR3: CASSLRGTEASGELFF. In nucleotides, the CDR3 is TGTGCCAGCAGCCTGAGAGGGACAGAGGCATCCGGGGAGCTGTTTTTT.

This rearrangement joins TRBV28 to TRBJ2-5; no definite D call. The CDR3 extends over 14 amino acids. Germline V gene data show CDR1 as MDHEN and CDR2 as SYDVKM. The V end lost 3 bases, the J end lost 3 bases, and 11 bases lay between the germline ends. CDR3 DNA sequence: TGTGCCAGCAGTTTGGTGGCAGATAAAGAGACCCAGTACTTC. It codes for CASSLVADKETQYF.

This clonotype came up many times. The chain joins TRBV20-1 to TRBJ2-1, with D possibly being TRBD1 or TRBD2 (5 bases each). Trimming left V 5 bases short and J 9 bases short, with 20 bases between. The CDR3 runs to 14 residues. Germline V gene data show CDR1 as DFQATT and CDR2 as SNEGSKA (reference sequence). The CDR3, as DNA: TGCAGTGCTCCCCGGGACCGGGTCGGGCGTGAGCAGTTCTTC. Residues: CSAPRDRVGREQFF.

The chain recombines TRBV28 with TRBJ1-1; D remains ambiguous. Germline CDR1 reads MDHEN; CDR2 reads SYDVKM. V was clipped by 2 bases and J by 5 bases, with 6 bases between them. This CDR3 region has 12 residues. The CDR3 protein is CASSLKTTEAFF. Written as DNA, the CDR3 is TGTGCCAGCAGTTTAAAAACAACTGAAGCTTTCTTT.

In its sample, this clonotype was seen a few times. This chain uses TRBV10-3 with TRBJ1-1, with TRBD1 matching 7 bases. Germline CDR1 is ENHRY and CDR2 is SYGVKD. J was trimmed by 4 bases and V by 4 bases; bases with no gene match: 6. CDR3 length equals 14 residues. This CDR3 is CAISAPGGGTEAFF. CDR3 DNA sequence: TGTGCCATCAGTGCCCCAGGGGGGGGCACTGAAGCTTTCTTT.

This clonotype turned up a few times. This rearrangement joins TRBV10-2 to TRBJ2-2; 7 bases match TRBD2. Losses at the gene ends were 5 bases for V and 3 bases for J; bases not matched to a gene: 9. The germline V gene has CDR1 WSHSY and CDR2 SAAADI. The CDR3 length is 16 residues. CDR3 sequence (DNA): TGCGCCAGCAGTACTAAGCGTGGGGGGGACACCGGGGAGCTGTTTTTT. It translates to CASSTKRGGDTGELFF.

This clonotype came up many times. The chain joins TRBV27 to TRBJ2-2, with a possible D match to TRBD2 (6 bases). V dropped 3 bases and J dropped 3 bases, with 11 bases sitting between them. CDR1 MNHEY and CDR2 SMNVEV come from the germline V gene (reference sequence). The length of the CDR3 is 15 residues. CDR3 amino acids: CASSLRGGDTGELFF. CDR3 nucleotides: TGTGCCAGCAGTTTGAGAGGAGGGGACACCGGGGAGCTGTTTTTT.

The chain uses TRBV6-5 and TRBJ2-7, with TRBD2 as a possible D gene (6 bases). The CDR3 length is 14 residues. Trimming cost V 0 bases and J 0 bases, with 6 bases left between them. Germline assignment: CDR1 MNHEY and CDR2 SVGAGI. This CDR3 reads CASSYSEGSYEQYF. The CDR3 coding sequence is TGTGCCAGCAGTTACTCGGAGGGCTCCTACGAGCAGTACTTC.

This clonotype came up a few times. The chain has TRBV7-2 and TRBJ1-2; D ambiguous. CDR3 length equals 14 residues. V lost 4 bases and J 8 bases, leaving 17 bases between the germline ends. Germline V gene data show CDR1 as SGHTA and CDR2 as FQGNSA. In DNA, the CDR3 is TGTGCCAGCAGCTCCACGACCAGTTGGCGCGGCTACACCTTC. Amino acids: CASSSTTSWRGYTF.

There are a few counts of this clonotype. This chain uses TRBV7-9 with TRBJ2-7; 7 nucleotides match TRBD1. This CDR3 has 14 residues. Losses at the gene ends were 5 bases for V and 6 bases for J; bases not matched to a gene: 10. Germline V gives CDR1 SEHNR, CDR2 FQNEAQ (reference sequence). The chain's CDR3 is CASSNRDSRLEQYF. For the CDR3, the DNA is TGTGCCAGCAGCAACCGGGACAGCCGTCTCGAGCAGTACTTC.

This clonotype occurred a few times. The gene calls are TRBV5-5 and TRBJ2-7; 10 nucleotides align to TRBD2. This CDR3 region has 17 residues. Germline CDR1 reads SGHKS; CDR2 reads YYEKEE (reference sequence). V lost 3 bases to trimming and J lost 4 bases; unmatched junction nucleotides: 13. CDR3 DNA: TGTGCCAGCAGCTCTTCGACAGGCCCTAGCGGGAGTTACGAGCAGTACTTC. Its protein product is CASSSSTGPSGSYEQYF.

Details on this clonotype: One end of the junction varies from germline; a read error may be responsible. The chain combines TRBV7-2 with TRBJ2-5; 9 bases match TRBD2. The CDR3 covers 16 residues. Germline V CDR1 and CDR2: SGHTA, FQGNSA. The DNA of the CDR3 is TGTGCCAGCAGCCCGCTCCAAGCGGGAGGCCAAAAGACCCAGTACTTC. It yields the protein CASSPLQAGGQKTQYF.